Described below is a single T cell receptor beta chain sequence and its context. The CDR3 contains 16 residues. The trim removed 0 bases at V and 0 bases at J, leaving 1 base unmatched. The germline V gene encodes CDR1 MGHRA and CDR2 YSYEKL. Methods used by the authors: Counts of nucleated cells, estimated from reference gene primer amplification, were obtained. The method was immunoSEQ multiplex PCR; TCRdb's version includes in-frame clones alone and lacks a portion of them. D and trimming were read from the DNA, whereas the V and J calls and clone size are those reported in that table. This table holds roughly 120,000 clones, about 90% found once. This sample is drawn from a study of blood T cell repertoires in COVID-19. Study context: Specimens from acute and convalescent COVID-19 originated in the United States, Italy and Spain. In each case, the material was cDNA or gDNA derived from T cells, B-cell-depleted T cells, or PBMCs.

The sequence was obtained from a human donor in a cohort sampled during active COVID-19. Sequencing was carried out using peripheral blood. The chain recombines TRBV4-1 with TRBJ2-1; 8 nucleotides align to TRBD2. In nucleotides, the CDR3 is TGCGCCAGCAGCCAAGAACTAGCGGCCTCCTACAATGAGCAGTTCTTC. This translates into CASSQELAASYNEQFF.